These 18 T cell receptor beta chains originate from one sample sequenced in a study of blood T cell repertoires in COVID-19. Clones were read by immunoSEQ multiplex PCR, and TCRdb kept only the in-frame ones, dropping some. Here the sample spans about 250,000 clones, about 88% being singletons. Material: peripheral blood. The receptors stem from a woman between 35 and 50 years old who had recovered from COVID-19.

This clone was counted many times. Here the CDR3 DNA reads TGTGCCACCAGCAGAGATCGGCTAGCGGGGGGCCGGAACATTCAGTACTTC. This codes for CATSRDRLAGGRNIQYF. The chain couples TRBV15 to TRBJ2-4; 11 bases align to TRBD2. Germline CDR1 LNHNV, CDR2 YYDKDF (reference sequence). V was pared by 0 bases and J by 7 bases, with 8 bases of the junction left unmatched. The CDR3 contains 17 residues.

The V and J genes are TRBV29-1 and TRBJ1-6; a possible D gene is TRBD1 (6 bases). This CDR3 is 14 amino acids long. Germline V gene lookup returns CDR1 SQVTM and CDR2 ANQGSEA. Trimming shortened V by 7 bases and J by 5 bases, and 15 bases separated the two germline ends. DNA of the CDR3: TGCAGCGCTAAACAGGGAGGGAATAATTCACCCCTCCACTTT. Translated: CSAKQGGNNSPLHF.

The chain is built from TRBV28 and TRBJ2-7; perhaps TRBD1 as D (6 bases). This CDR3 region has 15 residues. Trimming stripped 3 bases from V and 6 bases from J, with 18 bases between. Germline assignment: CDR1 MDHEN and CDR2 SYDVKM. CDR3 protein: CASSFQGTKSREQYF. In nucleotides, the CDR3 is TGTGCCAGCAGTTTTCAGGGGACAAAAAGCCGCGAGCAGTACTTC.

The chain recombines TRBV20-1 with TRBJ1-6; TRBD1 agrees at 7 bases. Germline CDR1 is DFQATT and CDR2 is SNEGSKA (reference sequence). After removal of 3 bases from V and 6 bases from J, the junction contained 5 bases not matched to a gene. The CDR3 is made up of 14 amino acids. Here the CDR3 DNA reads TGCAGTGCTAGTGCTCAGGGGGGTAATTCACCCCTCCACTTT. Translated: CSASAQGGNSPLHF.

V and J are TRBV10-1 and TRBJ1-6; D is undetermined. The V gene lost 0 bases and the J gene lost 10 bases, with 10 bases spanning the gap. The CDR3 has 14 residues. Germline values: CDR1 WNHNN, CDR2 SYGVQD (reference sequence). In nucleotides, the CDR3 is TGCGCCAGCAGTGAGTCCGCAGGATCCTCACCCCTCCACTTT. It encodes CASSESAGSSPLHF.

The rearrangement uses TRBV29-1 and TRBJ2-3, with 9 bases that match TRBD1. CDR1 is SQVTM and CDR2 is ANQGSEA in the germline V gene. Losses at the gene ends were 6 bases for V and 4 bases for J; bases not matched to a gene: 2. The CDR3 is made up of 12 amino acids. In DNA, the CDR3 is TGCAGCGTGGGACAGGGTGCAGATACGCAGTATTTT. The encoded protein is CSVGQGADTQYF.

This clone was seen a handful of times. The gene calls are TRBV28 and TRBJ1-6; D is ambiguous. The CDR3 spans 15 residues. V gave up 3 bases and J gave up 7 bases, with 13 bases separating them. CDR1 MDHEN and CDR2 SYDVKM come from the germline V gene. CDR3 sequence: CASSFAAGKNSPLHF. The CDR3 DNA reads as TGTGCCAGCAGTTTCGCAGCGGGTAAAAATTCACCCCTCCACTTT. Looking up the rest from reference TRBV28 and TRBJ1-6 gives the full variable domain: DVKVTQSSRYLVKRTGEKVFLECVQDMDHENMFWYRQDPGLGLRLIYFSYDVKMKEKGDIPEGYSVSREKKERFSLILESASTNQTSMYLCASSFAAGKNSPLHFGNGTRLTVT.

The V gene is TRBV28, the J gene TRBJ1-2; 7 nucleotides agree with TRBD1. Unmatched junction bases numbered 12, after V lost 6 bases and J lost 8 bases. This CDR3 comprises 14 residues. Germline V lookup: CDR1 MDHEN, CDR2 SYDVKM. CDR3 residues: CASRAGQFLRGYTF. For the CDR3, the DNA is TGTGCCAGCAGGGCGGGACAGTTCCTGAGGGGCTACACCTTC.

This clone was seen just once. The chain recombines TRBV20-1 with TRBJ2-3, with 13 bases fitting TRBD2. CDR3 size: 18 residues. CDR1 is DFQATT and CDR2 is SNEGSKA in the germline V gene (reference sequence). Trimming at V came to 3 bases and at J to 4 bases, leaving 13 bases not matched to a gene. The CDR3, as DNA: TGCAGTGCTAGTGAAAGACTAGCGGGAGGCCGAAACCCAGATACGCAGTATTTT. Protein sequence: CSASERLAGGRNPDTQYF.

CDR3 loop: CASSSGLAGGSDEQFF. CDR3 bases: TGTGCCAGCAGCTCGGGACTAGCGGGAGGCTCGGATGAGCAGTTCTTC. The genes are TRBV5-4 and TRBJ2-1, with 15 bases fitting TRBD2. Germline assignment: CDR1 SGHNT and CDR2 YYREEE (reference sequence). The V gene end was trimmed by 3 bases and the J gene end by 8 bases; junction bases not matched to a gene: 6. This CDR3 comprises 16 residues.

The chain links TRBV6-1 to TRBJ2-7, with D perhaps TRBD1 (5 bases). Germline V lookup: CDR1 MNHNS, CDR2 SASEGT. Trimming stripped 5 bases from V and 0 bases from J, with 11 bases between. The CDR3 is 14 residues long. DNA of the CDR3: TGTGCCAGCAGTCAGATGGACAACTCCTACGAGCAGTACTTC. Translating gives CASSQMDNSYEQYF.

The chain links TRBV28 to TRBJ1-2; D perhaps matches TRBD1 (5 bases). Per the germline V gene, CDR1 is MDHEN and CDR2 is SYDVKM. V was trimmed by 5 bases and J by 7 bases, leaving 14 bases between them. CDR3 length equals 13 residues. The CDR3 spells CASSLHRSGGYTF. The DNA of the CDR3 is TGTGCCAGCAGTCTTCACAGGAGTGGTGGCTACACCTTC.

CDR3 protein: CASSVGTEYNEQFF. In DNA, the CDR3 is TGTGCCAGCAGCGTAGGGACTGAATACAATGAGCAGTTCTTC. The genes are TRBV6-4 and TRBJ2-1; tentative D call: TRBD2 (6 bases). Germline V gene sequence: CDR1 MRHNA, CDR2 SNTAGT. Trimming shortened V by 6 bases and J by 4 bases, and 13 bases separated the two germline ends. The CDR3 contains 14 residues.

The chain joins TRBV6-5 to TRBJ2-3, with 11 bases aligning to TRBD2. The CDR3 sequence is 15 residues long. Per germline, CDR1 MNHEY and CDR2 SVGAGI. V shed 2 bases and J 4 bases; nucleotides not matched to a gene: 2. The CDR3 sequence: CASSYGTSGSDTQYF. In nucleotides, the CDR3 is TGTGCCAGCAGTTACGGGACTAGCGGTTCAGATACGCAGTATTTT.

This chain links TRBV10-2 with TRBJ2-1, with 7 nucleotides matching TRBD2. There are 17 residues in the CDR3. From germline, CDR1 is WSHSY and CDR2 SAAADI. J gave up 8 bases and V 6 bases, and 19 bases lay outside the gene matches. The CDR3 DNA follows: TGCGCCAGCAGGACCTTAGGGGCGGGAGCCCTGGGTGATGAGCAGTTCTTC. Translated, it gives CASRTLGAGALGDEQFF.

The chain combines TRBV4-1 with TRBJ2-1; D is undetermined. Germline V gene data show CDR1 as MGHRA and CDR2 as YSYEKL. The CDR3 contains 15 residues. V lost 5 bases and J lost 2, with 13 bases in between. The CDR3: CASSAPTVTYNEQFF. In DNA, the CDR3 is TGCGCCAGCAGCGCCCCAACAGTTACCTACAATGAGCAGTTCTTC.

The chain links TRBV2 to TRBJ1-2; 10 bases agree with TRBD1. CDR3 length: 11 amino acids. Germline lookup yields CDR1 SNHLY and CDR2 FYNNEI. The V gene end was trimmed by 8 bases and the J gene end by 7 bases; junction bases not matched to a gene: 1. The CDR3: CASGTGAGYTF. CDR3 nucleotide sequence: TGTGCCAGCGGGACAGGGGCTGGCTACACCTTC.

The rearrangement joins TRBV12-5 to TRBJ2-1; 9 nucleotides align to TRBD2. Germline-derived CDR1 and CDR2 are LGHNT and FRNRAP. J lost 10 bases, V lost 6 bases, and 7 bases had no gene match. This CDR3 region has 13 residues. For the CDR3, the DNA is TGTGCTAGTGGCCCCAGCCTAGCGGGGGAGCAGTTCTTC. It specifies CASGPSLAGEQFF.